This T cell receptor (beta chain) was captured in a study of T cell clusters in autoimmune cytopenias. In terms of frequency, this clonotype is medium-sized. Its specificity is unknown. Study-wide points: Healthy donors had approximately 3.3-fold more exclusive TRB clusters than active autoimmune hepatitis patients. TRB repertoire shifts in secondary cytopenia and chronic lymphocytic leukemia mostly reflected lymphoma, not autoimmunity.

About 37,500 genome equivalents of blood DNA were amplified for TRB. This CDR3 has 13 amino acids. Germline CDR1 reads SQVTM; CDR2 reads ANQGSEA. One tube held mixed TRB-A and TRB-B primer pools for touch-down PCR. From its re-call of the multiplex PCR reads, TCRdb lists each CDR3 protein once, without DNA. Its listing shows about 3,200 distinct CDR3 sequences. Material for sequencing was peripheral blood. This receptor was identified in a human donor with an autoimmune cytopenia or autoimmune hepatitis (not recorded which). The chain combines TRBV29-1 with TRBJ2-7; TCRdb calls TRBD1, which cannot be checked without DNA. The CDR3 region is CSVSLSEGYEQYF.